The clone carrying this T cell receptor beta chain has just a few counts. These data come from a study of blood T cell repertoires in COVID-19. Overall study context: The study drew acute and convalescent COVID-19 samples from the United States, Italy and Spain. The cDNA or gDNA used as material had been derived from T cells, B-cell-depleted T cells, or PBMCs.

In the source study's methods: Amplifying reference gene primers gave estimates of nucleated cell counts. Produced via immunoSEQ multiplex PCR; TCRdb's table is partial and in-frame only. Clone size and the V and J calls come from that table; the DNA yielded D and trimming. The sample has 210,000 or so clones, roughly 80% seen once. CDR3 length: 15 amino acids. V was pared by 3 bases and J by 4 bases, with 16 bases between. The V gene's germline CDR1 is SGHRS and CDR2 YFSETQ. Enrolled during active infection, Seattle patients were then followed longitudinally. Sequenced input: peripheral blood. The sequence was collected from a woman of 80 years or more with COVID-19, enrolled during active disease. The chain joins TRBV5-1 to TRBJ1-1, with D possibly matching TRBD1 (5 bases). CDR3 loop: CASSSAAHGGTEAFF. For the CDR3, the DNA is TGCGCCAGCAGCTCGGCGGCCCACGGGGGCACTGAAGCTTTCTTT.